The source of this T cell receptor beta chain is a study of blood T cell repertoires in COVID-19. Study summary: PBMCs, B-cell-depleted T cells, or T cells were the source of the cDNA or gDNA that made up the material.

Data came from immunoSEQ multiplex PCR; TCRdb stores just in-frame clones and leaves some out. Of 300,000 to 350,000 clones in the sample, more than 70% were seen once. This clone appeared a few times. The CDR3 loop spans 15 amino acids. Looked up from germline, CDR1 is SGHRS and CDR2 is YFSETQ. The trim removed 4 bases at V and 3 bases at J, leaving 9 bases unmatched. This clonotype originated in a man aged 30 to 45 with active or convalescent COVID-19. This rearrangement joins TRBV5-1 to TRBJ2-5, with 7 bases identical to TRBD1. Material: peripheral blood. The CDR3 DNA reads TGCGCCAGCAGCCGCCTTGGGGACAGAGAAGAGACCCAGTACTTC. Amino acids: CASSRLGDREETQYF.